Given below is one TCR beta chain in context. The antigen remains undetermined. Germline V lookup: CDR1 SGDLS, CDR2 YYNGEE. The CDR3 loop spans 12 amino acids. The germline V and J ends were trimmed by 1 base and 9 bases, with 7 bases remaining between them. Sequencing used immunoSEQ multiplex PCR; TCRdb keeps in-frame clones, though not all of them. The sample lists 45,000 to 50,000 clones, 80% to 90% seen once, with approximately 52% in the top ten. This entry comes from a study of OX40 agonist ivuxolimab in advanced cancers. Study information: Anti-PD-1, anti-PD-L1 or anti-CTLA-4 therapy given earlier was allowed, and 30% to 45% had some. Study outcomes and limitations: Some patients who did not respond also had low normalized T-cell clonal expansion. The specificity for antigen of the expanded peripheral T cells was not determined. At 0.1 to 3.0 mg/kg, CD4+ and CD8+ blood T cells expanded clonally by week 6.

This specimen consisted of CD4+ or CD8+ T cells sorted from blood, obtained in a trial of the OX40 agonist ivuxolimab. The genes are TRBV9 and TRBJ2-2, with no clear D. The TCR was taken from an adult with an advanced solid tumor such as melanoma, head and neck, liver or kidney cancer. This chain's CDR3 is CASSVYPRELFF. The DNA of the CDR3 is TGTGCCAGCAGCGTATACCCCCGGGAGCTGTTTTTT.